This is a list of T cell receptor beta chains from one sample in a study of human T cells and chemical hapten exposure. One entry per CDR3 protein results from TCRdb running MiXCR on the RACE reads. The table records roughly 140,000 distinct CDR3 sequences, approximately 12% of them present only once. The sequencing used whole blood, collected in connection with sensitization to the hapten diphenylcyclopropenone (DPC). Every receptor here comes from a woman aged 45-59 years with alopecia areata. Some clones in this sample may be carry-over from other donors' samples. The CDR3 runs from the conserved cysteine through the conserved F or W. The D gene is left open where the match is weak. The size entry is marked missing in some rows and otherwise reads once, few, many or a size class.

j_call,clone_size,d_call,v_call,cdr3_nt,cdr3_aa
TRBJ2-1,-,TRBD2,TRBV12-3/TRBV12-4,TGTGCCAGCAGTCCCCTAGCGGGAGGACTCACTGAGCAGTTCTTC,CASSPLAGGLTEQFF
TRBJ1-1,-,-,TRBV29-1,TGCAGCACACGTAACAGGGACCTGAACACTGAAGCTTTCTTT,CSTRNRDLNTEAFF
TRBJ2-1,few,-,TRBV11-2,TGTGCCAGCAGCTCTATGTACTATGAGCAGTTCTTC,CASSSMYYEQFF
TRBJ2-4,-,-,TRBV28,TGTGCCAGCAGTGAGGGGGCCAAAAACATTCAGTACTTC,CASSEGAKNIQYF
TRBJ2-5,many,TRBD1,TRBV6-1,TGTGCCAGCAGTGGCGACAGGGGAAGGGGGCAAGAGACCCAGTACTTC,CASSGDRGRGQETQYF
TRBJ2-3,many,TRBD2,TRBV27,TGTGCCAGCCGCTCCTATAGCGGGAGGACAGATACGCAGTATTTT,CASRSYSGRTDTQYF
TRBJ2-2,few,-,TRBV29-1,TGCAGCGTTAATAGCAGGGTTGCCGGGGAGCTGTTTTTT,CSVNSRVAGELFF
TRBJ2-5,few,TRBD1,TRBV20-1,TGCAGTGCTTGGGGACAGCAAGAGACCCAGTACTTC,CSAWGQQETQYF
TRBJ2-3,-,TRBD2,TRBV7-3,TGTGCCAGCAGCTTCGGAGCGGGAGGTAACACAGATACGCAGTATTTT,CASSFGAGGNTDTQYF
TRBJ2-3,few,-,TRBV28,TGTGCCAGCAGTCGCTCTGATACGCAGTATTTT,CASSRSDTQYF
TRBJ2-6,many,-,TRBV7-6,TGTGCCAGCAGCGGCCAGCCCTCTGGGGCCAACGTCCTGACTTTC,CASSGQPSGANVLTF
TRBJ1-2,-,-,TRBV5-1,TGCGCCAGCAGCTTGGGGGGGCTCCCGGATGGCTACACCTTC,CASSLGGLPDGYTF
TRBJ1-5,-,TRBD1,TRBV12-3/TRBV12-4,TGTGCCAGCAGTTTAGCGCGACAGGGGGCTCAGCCCCAGCATTTT,CASSLARQGAQPQHF
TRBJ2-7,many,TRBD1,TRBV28,TGTGCCAGCAAAGGGAGGGACAGGGGCGCCTACGAGCAGTACTTC,CASKGRDRGAYEQYF
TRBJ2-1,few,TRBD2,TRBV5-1,TGCGCCAGCAGCTCTGGGACTAGCGGGTTCCGTTACAATGAGCAGTTCTTC,CASSSGTSGFRYNEQFF
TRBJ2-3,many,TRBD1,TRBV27,TGTGCCAGCAGTTTGACAGGGGGGAGTACAGATACGCAGTATTTT,CASSLTGGSTDTQYF
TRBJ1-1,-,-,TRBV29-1,TGCAGCGTTTATCCCGGTGTCTTGTCGGTAGGGACCAGGGCCGCTGAAGCTTTCTTT,CSVYPGVLSVGTRAAEAFF
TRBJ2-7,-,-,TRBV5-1,TGCGCCAGCAGCTTGAACGGGGCGAGCGAGCAGTACTTC,CASSLNGASEQYF
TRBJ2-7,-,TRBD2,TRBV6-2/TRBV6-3,TGTGCCAGCAGCTCCCGGACTAGCGGGTATCCCTACGAGCAGTACTTC,CASSSRTSGYPYEQYF
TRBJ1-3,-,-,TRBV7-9,TGTGCCAGCAGCTTAAAGGCAGGGACTGGAAACACCATATATTTT,CASSLKAGTGNTIYF
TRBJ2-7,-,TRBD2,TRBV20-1,TGCAGTGCTAGAAGGACTAGCGGGTATGAGTACTTC,CSARRTSGYEYF
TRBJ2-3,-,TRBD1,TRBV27,TGTGCCAGCAGTCTTAGGGGACAGGGCTTAGATACGCAGTATTTT,CASSLRGQGLDTQYF
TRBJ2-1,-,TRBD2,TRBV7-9,TGTGCCAGCAGCGCACTAGCGGGAGTTCCCCCCTACAATGAGCAGTTCTTC,CASSALAGVPPYNEQFF
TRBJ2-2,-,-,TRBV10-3,TGTGCCATCAGTGAACAGGGTGCCGGGGAGCTGTTTTTT,CAISEQGAGELFF
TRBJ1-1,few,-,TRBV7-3,TGTGCCAGCAGCCCCAGCGGGGGCACTGAAGCTTTCTTT,CASSPSGGTEAFF
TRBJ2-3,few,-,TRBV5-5,TGTGCCAGCAGCTTGCGGGACAACCTATACACAGATACGCAGTATTTT,CASSLRDNLYTDTQYF
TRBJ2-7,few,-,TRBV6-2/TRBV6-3,TGTGCCAGCATTGACTCCTCGGGACAACCCTACGAGCAGTACTTC,CASIDSSGQPYEQYF
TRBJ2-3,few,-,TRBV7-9,TGTGCCAGCAGTTCTAGCGTTAATACGCAGTATTTT,CASSSSVNTQYF
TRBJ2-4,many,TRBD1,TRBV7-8,TGTGCCAGCAGCTTAGAGACAGGGGAGGACAAAAACATTCAGTACTTC,CASSLETGEDKNIQYF
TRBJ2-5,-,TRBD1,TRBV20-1,TGCAGTGCTAGGAGGTACAGGGGAAAGGAGACCCAGTACTTC,CSARRYRGKETQYF
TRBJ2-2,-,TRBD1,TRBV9,TGTGCCAGCAGCGTAGATAGGGACAGGGTCTTCGGGGAGCTGTTTTTT,CASSVDRDRVFGELFF
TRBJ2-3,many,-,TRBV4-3,TGCGCCAGCAGCCGACAAACAGGGTTCCATCCCACAGATACGCAGTATTTT,CASSRQTGFHPTDTQYF
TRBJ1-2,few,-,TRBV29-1,TGCAGCGCCCGGGAACAGGCTGGGGGCTACACCTTC,CSAREQAGGYTF
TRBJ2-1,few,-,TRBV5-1,TGCGCCAGCAGCCCCAGGGGAGCGAATGAGCAGTTCTTC,CASSPRGANEQFF
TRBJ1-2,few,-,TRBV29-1,TGCAGCGTTGAATGGTGGAGCTATGGCTACACCTTC,CSVEWWSYGYTF
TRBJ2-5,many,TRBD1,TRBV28,TGTGCCAGCAGTTTCAGGGGGCTGGAGACCCAGTACTTC,CASSFRGLETQYF
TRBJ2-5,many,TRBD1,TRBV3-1,TGTGCCAGCAGCCGAGGGACAGGCGGGCTTTTCCAAGAGACCCAGTACTTC,CASSRGTGGLFQETQYF
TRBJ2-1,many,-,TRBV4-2,TGTGCCAGCAGCCAAGGGGAGGGGGGACCACAGGAGCAGTTCTTC,CASSQGEGGPQEQFF
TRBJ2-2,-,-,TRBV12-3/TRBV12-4,TGTGCCAGCAGTTTTCAGGGAACCGGGGAGCTGTTTTTT,CASSFQGTGELFF
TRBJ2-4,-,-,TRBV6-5,TGTGCCAGCAGCCCCGGGTTTTCTTTAGCCAAAAGCATTCAGTACTTC,CASSPGFSLAKSIQYF
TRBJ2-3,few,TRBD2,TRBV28,TGTGCCAGCAGTTTAGGTAGCGGGTGGCGCACAGATACGCAGTATTTT,CASSLGSGWRTDTQYF
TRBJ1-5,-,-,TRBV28,TGTGCCAGCAGTCACTCGACAAGGGTCCCGGGCAATCAGCCCCAGCATTTT,CASSHSTRVPGNQPQHF
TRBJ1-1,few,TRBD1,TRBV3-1,TGTGCCAGCAGCCGGACAGGGCAAGGATGGACTGAAGCTTTCTTT,CASSRTGQGWTEAFF
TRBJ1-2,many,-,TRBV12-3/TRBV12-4,TGTGCCAGCAGTTTAACGCGGGACGGCTACACCTTC,CASSLTRDGYTF
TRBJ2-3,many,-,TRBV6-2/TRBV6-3,TGTGCCAGCAGCCCCCCCGGGGCAGGGGCAGATACGCAGTATTTT,CASSPPGAGADTQYF
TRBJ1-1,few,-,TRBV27,TGTGCCAGGGCAGGTTCTTTAACAGGGCACCCTTTGAACACTGAAGCTTTCTTT,CARAGSLTGHPLNTEAFF
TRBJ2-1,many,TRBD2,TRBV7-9,TGTGCCAGCAACCCTATCGGACTAGCGGCCTACAATGAGCAGTTCTTC,CASNPIGLAAYNEQFF
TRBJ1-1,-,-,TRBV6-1,TGTGCCAGCACCACGGAGGGGTTAACAGGGGAAGCTTTCTTT,CASTTEGLTGEAFF
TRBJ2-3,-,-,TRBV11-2,TGTGCCAGCATCTTAAAGGGCGTTAGGGCAGATACGCAGTATTTT,CASILKGVRADTQYF
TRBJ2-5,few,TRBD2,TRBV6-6,TGTGCCAGCAGTTACGGGGGGGGAGAGACCCAGTACTTC,CASSYGGGETQYF
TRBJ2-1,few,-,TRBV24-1,TGTGCCACCAGTGAGCCTCTAGTGAATGAGCAGTTCTTC,CATSEPLVNEQFF
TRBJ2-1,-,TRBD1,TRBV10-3,TGTGCCATCAGTGACTCGGGACAGGGGAATGAGCAGTTCTTC,CAISDSGQGNEQFF
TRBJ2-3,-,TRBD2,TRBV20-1,TGCAGTGCTAGAGTGGGACTAGCGGGAGGGCCGATGGATACGCAGTATTTT,CSARVGLAGGPMDTQYF
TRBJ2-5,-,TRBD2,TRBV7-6,TGTGCCAGCAGCTCCATAGCGGGGGAGACCCAGTACTTC,CASSSIAGETQYF
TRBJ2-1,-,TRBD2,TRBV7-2,TGTGCCAGCAGCTACTACACAGGGACTAGCGGGAACGATGAGCAGTTCTTC,CASSYYTGTSGNDEQFF
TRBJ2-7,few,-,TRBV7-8,TGTGCCAGCAGCCCATGGGGTAGCTCCAGCTACGAGCAGTACTTC,CASSPWGSSSYEQYF
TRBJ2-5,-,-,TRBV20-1,TGCAGTGTCCCCCCCCCGCAGGGGAAGACCCAGTACTTC,CSVPPPQGKTQYF
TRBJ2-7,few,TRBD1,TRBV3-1,TGTGCCAGCAGCCGCCGACAGGGGGAATCCTACGAGCAGTACTTC,CASSRRQGESYEQYF
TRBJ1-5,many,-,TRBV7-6,TGTGCCAGCAGCTTAACAGGGAGGGGTCAGCCCCAGCATTTT,CASSLTGRGQPQHF
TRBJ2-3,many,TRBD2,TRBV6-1,TGTGCCAGCAGACTTGACGGGACTAGCGGGATCCCCGATACGCAGTATTTT,CASRLDGTSGIPDTQYF